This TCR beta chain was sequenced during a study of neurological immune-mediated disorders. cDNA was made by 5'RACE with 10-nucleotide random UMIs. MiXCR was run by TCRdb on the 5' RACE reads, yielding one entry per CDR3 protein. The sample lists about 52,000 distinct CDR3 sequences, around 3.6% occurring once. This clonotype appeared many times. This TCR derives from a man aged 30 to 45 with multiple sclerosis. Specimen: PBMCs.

As DNA, the CDR3 is TGTGCCAGCAGAATACCGGGACAGGGCTACGAGCAGTACTTC. Translation gives CASRIPGQGYEQYF. The chain combines TRBV28 with TRBJ2-7; 9 bases match TRBD1. The CDR3 runs 14 residues. V lost 6 bases and J lost 3; bases outside the gene matches: 6. CDR1 and CDR2 (germline): MDHEN, SYDVKM.